The 25 T cell receptor beta chains in this list originate from one sample, sequenced in a study of blood T cell repertoires in COVID-19. This table comes from immunoSEQ multiplex PCR, and its TCRdb copy is limited to in-frame clones, with some not included. In the table there are about 220,000 clones, more than 65% of which are singletons. Source material: peripheral blood. These receptors came from a woman aged 55-69 years with acute or convalescent COVID-19.

The chain combines TRBV14 with TRBJ1-1; D is unresolved. V was pared by 6 bases and J by 2 bases, with 7 bases between. Germline loops: CDR1 SGHDN, CDR2 FVKESK. CDR3 length equals 12 residues. Here the CDR3 DNA reads TGTGCCAGCAGTCATACTAACACTGAAGCTTTCTTT. It codes for CASSHTNTEAFF.

The chain has TRBV7-2 and TRBJ2-7; 7 positions agree with TRBD2. V shed 2 bases and J 0 bases; nucleotides not matched to a gene: 4. There are 15 residues in the CDR3. Germline loops: CDR1 SGHTA, CDR2 FQGNSA. CDR3 region: CASSLTSASSYEQYF. CDR3 DNA sequence: TGTGCCAGCAGCTTAACTAGCGCGAGCTCCTACGAGCAGTACTTC.

The chain uses TRBV6-6 and TRBJ2-5; D might be TRBD1 (6 bases). CDR3 length equals 14 residues. V lost 5 bases to trimming and J lost 2 bases, with 12 bases between them. Per the germline V gene, CDR1 is MNHNY and CDR2 is SVGAGI (reference sequence). The DNA for the CDR3 is TGTGCCAGCAGTACCATACAGGGACAAGAGACCCAGTACTTC. It codes for CASSTIQGQETQYF.

This CDR3 reads CASSYTFYEQYF. The CDR3 DNA sequence: TGTGCCAGCAGTTACACTTTCTACGAGCAGTACTTC. The rearrangement joins TRBV6-2 or TRBV6-3 to TRBJ2-7; D ambiguous. The CDR3 is 12 residues long. CDR1 is MNHEY and CDR2 is SVGEGT in the germline V gene. The ends were cut back, 2 bases at V and 3 bases at J, with 5 bases in the middle.

The CDR3 DNA reads as TGTGCCAGCAGCACACAGGGGGCGGACACTGAAGCTTTCTTT. Its translation: CASSTQGADTEAFF. V gene TRBV3-1 (or the pseudogene TRBV3-2) combines with J gene TRBJ1-1; TRBD1 agrees at 9 bases. CDR1 and CDR2 (germline): LGHDT, YNNKEL (reference sequence). This CDR3 has 14 amino acids. V trimming: 5 bases; J trimming: 3 bases; junction bases outside the gene matches: 4.

This chain connects TRBV2 to TRBJ1-2, with 7 nucleotides matching TRBD1. The CDR3 consists of 14 residues. The germline CDR1 and CDR2 sequences are SNHLY and FYNNEI. V shed 5 bases and J 3 bases; nucleotides not matched to a gene: 6. CDR3: CASSRRQGHYGYTF. CDR3 coding DNA: TGTGCCAGCAGTCGACGACAGGGCCACTATGGCTACACCTTC.

The chain has TRBV25-1 and TRBJ2-1; 9 bases line up with TRBD2. The CDR3 consists of 16 residues. With 1 base clipped from V and 3 bases from J, the junction kept 4 bases outside the gene matches. Germline V gene data show CDR1 as MGHDK and CDR2 as SYGVNS. CDR3 protein: CASSELGAGGYNEQFF. The DNA for the CDR3 is TGTGCCAGCAGTGAATTGGGAGCGGGGGGCTACAATGAGCAGTTCTTC.

This clone was counted between two and nine times. The gene calls are TRBV29-1 and TRBJ1-4, with D possibly being TRBD1 (5 bases). With 6 bases removed from V and 10 bases from J, the gap between germline ends came to 24 bases. This CDR3 region has 15 residues. Germline assignment: CDR1 SQVTM and CDR2 ANQGSEA. This CDR3 reads CSVDAGGGRSGKLFF. The CDR3 DNA sequence: TGCAGCGTGGATGCGGGGGGAGGGAGATCTGGAAAACTGTTTTTT.

The chain uses TRBV5-6 and TRBJ2-1; D is possibly TRBD2 (5 bases). The length of the CDR3 is 12 residues. The V gene's germline CDR1 is SGHDT and CDR2 YYEEEE. The V and J ends lost 0 bases and 7 bases respectively, with 5 bases between them. The CDR3 loop reads CASSLVANEQFF. Written as DNA, the CDR3 is TGTGCCAGCAGCTTGGTAGCGAATGAGCAGTTCTTC. The complete variable domain, with remaining parts taken from reference TRBV5-6 and TRBJ2-1, reads DAGVTQSPTHLIKTRGQQVTLRCSPKSGHDTVSWYQQALGQGPQFIFQYYEEEERQRGNFPDRFSGHQFPNYSSELNVNALLLGDSALYLCASSLVANEQFFGPGTRLTVL.

This clone was detected only a few times. The chain uses TRBV3-1 (or the pseudogene TRBV3-2) and TRBJ1-6, with no clear D. Trimming removed 1 base at V and 10 bases at J, with 8 bases between. In germline, CDR1 is LGHDT, CDR2 YNNKEL (reference sequence). This CDR3 is 13 amino acids long. This CDR3 is CASSQVSGSPLHF. The CDR3 region has the DNA TGTGCCAGCAGCCAAGTGTCGGGGTCACCCCTCCACTTT.

The rearrangement uses TRBV3-1 (or the pseudogene TRBV3-2) and TRBJ1-1; tentatively, D is TRBD1 (6 bases). The CDR3 extends over 17 amino acids. V was cut by 7 bases and J by 2 bases, with 23 bases left in between. CDR1 and CDR2 (germline): LGHDT, YNNKEL (reference sequence). The CDR3 protein is CASTPRGRGGRNTEAFF. CDR3 sequence (DNA): TGTGCCAGCACCCCGAGGGGGAGGGGAGGTCGAAACACTGAAGCTTTCTTT.

The V call is TRBV5-1, the J call TRBJ1-4, with 7 bases matching TRBD1. The germline V gene encodes CDR1 SGHRS and CDR2 YFSETQ. Unmatched junction bases numbered 4, after V lost 0 bases and J lost 5 bases. The CDR3 runs to 15 residues. CDR3 sequence reads: CASSLAGTENEKLFF. The CDR3 DNA reads as TGCGCCAGCAGCTTGGCCGGGACAGAGAATGAAAAACTGTTTTTT.

V gene TRBV6-5 combines with J gene TRBJ1-6, with 8 bases fitting TRBD1. Losses at the gene ends were 7 bases for V and 14 bases for J; bases not matched to a gene: 10. CDR1 and CDR2 (germline): MNHEY, SVGAGI. This CDR3 is built from 13 residues. The CDR3 coding sequence is TGTGCCAGCACGGGGACAGGTTTTGTGACCCTCCACTTT. Amino acids: CASTGTGFVTLHF.

The V call is TRBV19, the J call TRBJ1-5, with 7 bases fitting TRBD1. The CDR3 spans 13 residues. Germline-derived CDR1 and CDR2 are LNHDA and SQIVND (reference sequence). J lost 7 bases, V lost 5 bases, and 5 bases had no gene match. CDR3 loop: CASSDRVEQPQHF. The CDR3 coding sequence is TGTGCCAGTAGTGACAGGGTCGAGCAGCCCCAGCATTTT. The whole variable domain, filled in from reference TRBV19 and TRBJ1-5, reads DGGITQSPKYLFRKEGQNVTLSCEQNLNHDAMYWYRQDPGQGLRLIYYSQIVNDFQKGDIAEGYSVSREKKESFPLTVTSAQKNPTAFYLCASSDRVEQPQHFGDGTRLSIL.

This clone showed up just a few times. The same CDR3 is also encoded by other DNA sequences in this sample. The chain has TRBV5-5 and TRBJ1-1; no clear D. V lost 1 base and J 6 bases, leaving 4 bases between the germline ends. CDR3 length: 11 residues. Germline V gene sequence: CDR1 SGHKS, CDR2 YYEKEE (reference sequence). CDR3 residues: CASSLLSEAFF. CDR3 nucleotides: TGTGCCAGCAGCTTGCTTTCTGAAGCTTTCTTT. The entire variable domain, with the rest obtained from reference TRBV5-5 and TRBJ1-1, is as follows: DAGVTQSPTHLIKTRGQQVTLRCSPISGHKSVSWYQQVLGQGPQFIFQYYEKEERGRGNFPDRFSARQFPNYSSELNVNALLLGDSALYLCASSLLSEAFFGQGTRLTVV.

V and J are TRBV7-2 and TRBJ2-5; 8 bases align to TRBD2. CDR3 length: 16 amino acids. Germline lookup yields CDR1 SGHTA and CDR2 FQGNSA. V lost 1 base, J lost 2 bases, and 6 bases stayed unmatched. This chain's CDR3 is CASSLESSGTQETQYF. CDR3 bases: TGTGCCAGCAGCTTAGAAAGTAGCGGGACACAAGAGACCCAGTACTTC. Supplemented by reference TRBV7-2 and TRBJ2-5, the full variable domain reads GAGVSQSPSNKVTEKGKDVELRCDPISGHTALYWYRQSLGQGLEFLIYFQGNSAPDKSGLPSDRFSAERTGGSVSTLTIQRTQQEDSAVYLCASSLESSGTQETQYFGPGTRLLVL.

This clone was seen a single time. The chain combines TRBV27 with TRBJ1-5; D is undetermined. CDR3 length: 12 amino acids. Germline CDR1 and CDR2: MNHEY and SMNVEV (reference sequence). Trimming removed 4 bases from V and 7 bases from J, with 8 bases in between. The CDR3 here is CASSSGGQPQHF. CDR3 nucleotide sequence: TGTGCCAGCAGTTCGGGTGGACAGCCCCAGCATTTT.

This clone has only a few counts. The chain combines TRBV5-1 with TRBJ1-5; D is uncertain. The germline V and J ends were trimmed by 1 base and 5 bases, with 7 bases remaining between them. This CDR3 contains 13 residues. Per the germline V gene, CDR1 is SGHRS and CDR2 is YFSETQ. The CDR3 sequence is CASSLYPDQPQHF. CDR3 DNA: TGCGCCAGCAGCTTGTATCCGGATCAGCCCCAGCATTTT.

Of note for this clone: The junction departs from germline at one end; a sequencing error may be responsible. V and J are TRBV7-7 and TRBJ2-7; the match to TRBD1 covers 9 bases. CDR3 length: 15 amino acids. Germline CDR1 SSHAT, CDR2 FNYEAQ (reference sequence). This CDR3 reads CASSQGQGPLYEQYF. The DNA for the CDR3 is TGTGCTAGCAGCCAAGGACAGGGGCCCCTCTACGAGCAGTACTTC.

The chain uses TRBV30 and TRBJ1-5; weak D call: TRBD1 (5 bases). The CDR3 covers 13 residues. CDR1 and CDR2 (germline): GTSNPN, SVGIG (reference sequence). V was clipped by 3 bases and J by 4 bases, with 10 bases between them. In DNA form, the CDR3 reads TGTGCCTGGAGGGATGGGGGGAATCAGCCCCAGCATTTT. It encodes CAWRDGGNQPQHF.

The chain is built from TRBV6-4 and TRBJ1-5; 8 bases fit TRBD1. V shed 6 bases and J 4 bases; nucleotides not matched to a gene: 8. This CDR3 has 15 amino acids. The germline gives CDR1 MRHNA, CDR2 SNTAGT. The DNA for the CDR3 is TGTGCCAGCAGACCGACAGGGGATGATAATCAGCCCCAGCATTTT. Its translation: CASRPTGDDNQPQHF.

J is TRBJ1-1 and V is TRBV7-3; D might be TRBD1 (5 bases). CDR3 length: 17 amino acids. V lost 2 bases and J lost 6, with 22 bases in between. Germline-derived CDR1 and CDR2 are SGHTA and FQGTGA. CDR3 amino acids: CASSLEVRRGCLSEAFF. As DNA, the CDR3 is TGTGCCAGCAGCTTAGAGGTAAGGAGGGGATGTTTGTCTGAAGCTTTCTTT. The full variable domain, in which reference TRBV7-3 and TRBJ1-1 provide the parts outside the CDR3, is GAGVSQTPSNKVTEKGKYVELRCDPISGHTALYWYRQSLGQGPEFLIYFQGTGAADDSGLPNDRFFAVRPEGSVSTLKIQRTERGDSAVYLCASSLEVRRGCLSEAFFGQGTRLTVV.

J is TRBJ2-5 and V is TRBV4-2; 8 bases map to TRBD2. This CDR3 comprises 14 residues. The trim removed 2 bases at V and 2 bases at J, leaving 1 base unmatched. Germline V CDR1 and CDR2: LGHNA, YNFKEQ. The CDR3 sequence is CASSQTGGQETQYF. The DNA for the CDR3 is TGTGCCAGCAGCCAAACGGGGGGGCAAGAGACCCAGTACTTC.

The rearrangement joins TRBV9 to TRBJ1-2; D is undetermined. The germline V gene encodes CDR1 SGDLS and CDR2 YYNGEE. The CDR3 spans 18 residues. V lost 3 bases to trimming and J lost 4 bases, with 25 bases between them. This CDR3 is CASSGRNSIAVASYGYTF. The CDR3 nucleotides read TGTGCCAGCAGCGGCCGTAACTCCATAGCCGTCGCCAGCTATGGCTACACCTTC.

V and J are TRBV2 and TRBJ1-4; 9 nucleotides agree with TRBD1. Germline values: CDR1 SNHLY, CDR2 FYNNEI. This CDR3 has 15 residues. Unmatched junction bases numbered 12, after V lost 8 bases and J lost 8 bases. The CDR3 nucleotides read TGTGCCAGCCGGGACAGGGCTACTGGGGAGGAAAAACTGTTTTTT. The encoded protein is CASRDRATGEEKLFF.